Presented here are 4 T cell receptor beta chains from one specimen sequenced in a study of blood T cell repertoires in COVID-19. Libraries were prepared by immunoSEQ multiplex PCR; TCRdb keeps only in-frame clonotypes and omits some of them. Here the sample spans a few hundred thousand clones, roughly nine tenths being singletons. The specimen was peripheral blood. Source of these receptors: a woman aged 30 to 39 with COVID-19, enrolled during active disease.

J is TRBJ2-1 and V is TRBV5-1, with a weak D call TRBD2 (6 bases). Germline V lookup: CDR1 SGHRS, CDR2 YFSETQ. Trimming took off 5 bases at V and 0 bases at J, with 12 bases between the two ends. This CDR3 region has 15 residues. The CDR3 is CASSPGGTSYNEQFF. The CDR3 DNA reads as TGCGCCAGCAGTCCCGGAGGGACCTCCTACAATGAGCAGTTCTTC.

This clone was seen only a few times. V and J are TRBV5-6 and TRBJ2-5; 8 nucleotides agree with TRBD1. Trimming at V came to 4 bases and at J to 6 bases, leaving 17 bases not matched to a gene. The germline V gene has CDR1 SGHDT and CDR2 YYEEEE. The CDR3 length is 17 residues. The CDR3: CASSVGQGWFITKTQYF. CDR3 bases: TGTGCCAGCAGCGTTGGACAGGGATGGTTTATCACGAAGACCCAGTACTTC.

The chain links TRBV2 to TRBJ1-3; tentatively, D is TRBD1 (5 bases). CDR3 length: 15 residues. Trimming removed 0 bases at V and 4 bases at J, with 10 bases between. The germline CDR1 and CDR2 sequences are SNHLY and FYNNEI. The CDR3 protein is CASSEALQVGNTIYF. Here the CDR3 DNA reads TGTGCCAGCAGTGAAGCGTTACAGGTGGGAAACACCATATATTTT.

V usage is TRBV6-5 and J usage is TRBJ2-1; 8 bases fit TRBD2. V lost 6 bases, J lost 8 bases, and 12 bases stayed unmatched. Germline V gives CDR1 MNHEY, CDR2 SVGAGI. This CDR3 is 15 amino acids long. The CDR3 DNA follows: TGTGCCAGCAGGCCACCGGGGCGAGCGGGGGATGAGCAGTTCTTC. Its protein is CASRPPGRAGDEQFF.